The rows below give T cell receptor beta chains drawn from one sample of a study of cytomegalovirus exposure and HLA in healthy donors. Measured with immunoSEQ multiplex PCR; TCRdb has only the in-frame clones, and not every one. The data show fewer than 200,000 clones, roughly 85% seen once. What was sequenced was PBMCs. The origin of the receptors is a woman between 40 and 55 years old in good health and CMV-seronegative. The CDR3 runs from the conserved cysteine through the conserved F or W. The D gene is left open where the match is weak. Rows may omit the clone size; those that give it use once, few, many or a size class.

d_call,v_call,j_call,clone_size,cdr3_aa,cdr3_nt
.,TRBV6-1,TRBJ2-5,.,CASSRGARRETQYF,TGTGCCAGCAGTCGGGGGGCTAGGAGGGAGACCCAGTACTTC
.,TRBV2,TRBJ1-4,.,CASSSYSTTNEKLFF,TGTGCCAGCAGTTCCTACAGTACCACTAATGAAAAACTGTTTTTT
TRBD1,TRBV11-1,TRBJ1-2,.,CASSLVVMVVRGPDYGYTF,TGTGCCAGCAGCTTAGTGGTTATGGTAGTCAGGGGGCCGGACTATGGCTACACCTTC
.,TRBV25-1,TRBJ1-1,.,CASSEYFEGGYTEAFF,TGTGCCAGCAGTGAATATTTCGAGGGGGGGTACACTGAAGCTTTCTTT
TRBD2,TRBV19,TRBJ2-5,.,CASRERGGPAGTQYF,TGTGCCAGTAGGGAACGGGGGGGCCCCGCGGGAACCCAGTACTTC
TRBD1,TRBV19,TRBJ1-6,.,CASSLGQGGSSPLHF,TGTGCCAGTAGTCTGGGACAGGGGGGGAGTTCACCCCTCCACTTT
TRBD1,TRBV7-2,TRBJ1-5,.,CASTMGGQGTQPQHF,TGTGCCAGCACCATGGGGGGACAGGGCACGCAGCCCCAGCATTTT
.,TRBV9,TRBJ1-6,.,CASSVGPYNSPLHF,TGTGCCAGCAGCGTAGGGCCCTATAATTCACCCCTCCACTTT
.,TRBV5-4,TRBJ2-1,.,CASQRRGMGSYNEQFF,TGTGCCAGCCAACGACGGGGTATGGGGTCCTACAATGAGCAGTTCTTC
TRBD1,TRBV19,TRBJ2-7,.,CASSHLTGGLGEQYF,TGTGCCAGTAGTCACTTGACAGGGGGCCTTGGCGAGCAGTACTTC
.,TRBV5-1,TRBJ1-4,.,CASSLTPVNEKLFF,TGCGCCAGCAGCTTGACGCCGGTTAATGAAAAACTGTTTTTT
.,TRBV10-2,TRBJ1-1,.,CASSVQEGTEAFF,TGCGCCAGCAGTGTACAGGAAGGGACTGAAGCTTTCTTT
.,TRBV28,TRBJ2-7,.,CASSRGQTYEQYF,TGTGCCAGCAGCCGTGGACAGACCTACGAGCAGTACTTC
.,TRBV21-1,TRBJ1-1,.,CASSLDYRDRPEAFF,TGTGCCAGCAGCCTAGACTACAGGGATCGTCCTGAAGCTTTCTTT
.,TRBV2,TRBJ1-1,.,CASIVRNTEAFF,TGTGCCAGCATCGTTCGGAACACTGAAGCTTTCTTT
.,TRBV27,TRBJ2-1,.,CASSPRSSYNEQFF,TGTGCCAGCAGCCCTAGGAGCTCCTACAATGAGCAGTTCTTC
.,TRBV7-2,TRBJ2-5,.,CASSLARFQETQYF,TGTGCCAGCAGCTTAGCCCGGTTTCAAGAGACCCAGTACTTC
.,TRBV5-6,TRBJ2-1,.,CASSLSGYEQFF,TGTGCCAGCAGCTTGTCAGGCTATGAGCAGTTCTTC
TRBD1,TRBV6-1,TRBJ1-5,.,CASSERGQGDQPQHF,TGTGCCAGCAGTGAACGGGGACAGGGTGATCAGCCCCAGCATTTT
.,TRBV27,TRBJ2-7,.,CASSFASSYEQYF,TGTGCCAGCAGTTTCGCCAGCTCCTACGAGCAGTACTTC
TRBD1,TRBV5-4,TRBJ1-2,.,CASSPRQGIDGYTF,TGTGCCAGCAGCCCCCGACAGGGCATTGATGGCTACACCTTC
TRBD1,TRBV7-8,TRBJ2-2,.,CANSPIDRVGTGELFF,TGTGCCAACTCGCCGATCGACAGGGTGGGAACCGGGGAGCTGTTTTTT
TRBD2,TRBV5-1,TRBJ2-7,.,CASSLARASGSYEQYF,TGCGCCAGCAGCTTGGCCCGGGCTAGCGGGAGCTACGAGCAGTACTTC
TRBD1,TRBV19,TRBJ1-2,.,CASSTTGTYGYTF,TGTGCCAGTAGCACGACAGGGACCTATGGCTACACCTTC
.,TRBV7-5,TRBJ1-1,.,CARSPGQGGDTEAFF,TGTGCCAGAAGCCCGGGACAGGGAGGGGACACTGAAGCTTTCTTT
.,TRBV28,TRBJ1-4,once,CASSLKIWPNEKLFF,TGTGCCAGCAGTTTAAAAATCTGGCCGAATGAAAAACTGTTTTTT
.,TRBV5-6,TRBJ1-5,few,CASSTSGTHSGSQHF,TGTGCCAGCAGCACCTCCGGGACTCATAGTGGCTCCCAGCATTTT
TRBD1,TRBV7-9,TRBJ1-2,few,CASSLGSGTVGYGYTF,TGTGCCAGCAGCTTAGGATCCGGGACAGTGGGATATGGCTACACCTTC
.,TRBV5-1,TRBJ2-3,.,CASSLQGSHPTSTDTQYF,TGCGCCAGCAGCCTACAGGGCTCCCACCCTACTAGCACAGATACGCAGTATTTT
TRBD1,TRBV13,TRBJ2-7,once,CASSPGQGTYEQYF,TGTGCCAGCAGCCCGGGACAGGGGACCTACGAGCAGTACTTC
.,TRBV5-1,TRBJ1-4,.,CASSLGGGRQANEKLFF,TGCGCCAGCAGCTTGGGTGGCGGGCGGCAGGCTAATGAAAAACTGTTTTTT
.,TRBV25-1,TRBJ1-2,.,CASSDRVWGGYTF,TGTGCCAGCAGTGACAGGGTCTGGGGTGGCTACACCTTC
.,TRBV6-1,TRBJ1-4,.,CASRLDSLGEKLFF,TGTGCCAGCAGGCTCGACTCATTGGGTGAAAAACTGTTTTTT
.,TRBV27,TRBJ2-7,few,CASSPSVGPYEQYF,TGTGCCAGCAGTCCTAGCGTTGGGCCCTACGAGCAGTACTTC